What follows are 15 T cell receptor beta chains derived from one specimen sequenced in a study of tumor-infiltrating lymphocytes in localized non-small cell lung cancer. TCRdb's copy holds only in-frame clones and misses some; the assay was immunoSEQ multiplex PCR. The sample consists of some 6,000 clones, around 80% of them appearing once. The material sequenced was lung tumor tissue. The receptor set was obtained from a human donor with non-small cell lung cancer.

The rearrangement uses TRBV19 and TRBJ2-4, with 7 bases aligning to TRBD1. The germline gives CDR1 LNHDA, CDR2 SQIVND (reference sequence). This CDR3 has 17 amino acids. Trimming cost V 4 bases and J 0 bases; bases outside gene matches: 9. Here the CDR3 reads CASSTTSGQVAKNIQYF. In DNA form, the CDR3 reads TGTGCCAGTAGTACCACCTCCGGACAGGTAGCCAAAAACATTCAGTACTTC. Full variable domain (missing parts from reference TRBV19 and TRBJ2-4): DGGITQSPKYLFRKEGQNVTLSCEQNLNHDAMYWYRQDPGQGLRLIYYSQIVNDFQKGDIAEGYSVSREKKESFPLTVTSAQKNPTAFYLCASSTTSGQVAKNIQYFGAGTRLSVL.

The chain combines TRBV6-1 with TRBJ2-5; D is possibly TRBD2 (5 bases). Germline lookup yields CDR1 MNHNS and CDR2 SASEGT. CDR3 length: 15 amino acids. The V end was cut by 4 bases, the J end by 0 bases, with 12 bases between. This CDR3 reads CASSGVAPDQETQYF. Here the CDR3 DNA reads TGTGCCAGCAGTGGCGTAGCGCCCGACCAAGAGACCCAGTACTTC.

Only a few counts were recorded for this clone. CDR3 sequence reads: CASSTRGSSGETQYF. The CDR3 nucleotides read TGTGCCAGCAGCACCCGAGGGAGTTCAGGAGAGACCCAGTACTTC. The chain uses TRBV9 and TRBJ2-5; D may be TRBD2 (5 bases). Germline values: CDR1 SGDLS, CDR2 YYNGEE. This CDR3 has 15 amino acids. Trimming took off 4 bases at V and 4 bases at J, with 17 bases between the two ends.

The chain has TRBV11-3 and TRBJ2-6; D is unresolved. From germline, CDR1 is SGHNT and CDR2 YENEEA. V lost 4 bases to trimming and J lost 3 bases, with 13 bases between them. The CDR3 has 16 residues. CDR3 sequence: CASSSGRLGGANVLTF. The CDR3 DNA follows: TGTGCCAGCAGCTCTGGACGTTTGGGTGGGGCCAACGTCCTGACTTTC.

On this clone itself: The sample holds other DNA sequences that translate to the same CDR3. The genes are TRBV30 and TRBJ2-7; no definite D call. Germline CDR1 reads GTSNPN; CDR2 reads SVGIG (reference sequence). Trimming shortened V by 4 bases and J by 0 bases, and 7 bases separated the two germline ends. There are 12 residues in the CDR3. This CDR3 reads CAWNNPSYEQYF. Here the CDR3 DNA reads TGTGCCTGGAATAACCCCTCCTACGAGCAGTACTTC.

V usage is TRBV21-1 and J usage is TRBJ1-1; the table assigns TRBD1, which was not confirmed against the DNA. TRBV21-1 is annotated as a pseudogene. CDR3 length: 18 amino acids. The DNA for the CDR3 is TGTGCCAGCACCCCCTCCCCGGGACAGTTGTTTTTGAACACTGAAGCTTTCTTT. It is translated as CASTPSPGQLFLNTEAFF.

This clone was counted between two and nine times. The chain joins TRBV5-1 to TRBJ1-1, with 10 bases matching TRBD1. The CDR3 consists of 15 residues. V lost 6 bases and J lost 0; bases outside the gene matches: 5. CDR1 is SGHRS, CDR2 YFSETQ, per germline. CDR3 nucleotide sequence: TGCGCCAGCACTCAGACAGGGGGCTTGAACACTGAAGCTTTCTTT. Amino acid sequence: CASTQTGGLNTEAFF.

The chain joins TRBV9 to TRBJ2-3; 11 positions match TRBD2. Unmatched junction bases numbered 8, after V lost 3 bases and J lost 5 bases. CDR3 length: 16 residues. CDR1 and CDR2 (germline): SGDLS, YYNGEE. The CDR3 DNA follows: TGTGCCAGCAGCGAAACCCCTAGCGGGAGGTTAGATACGCAGTATTTT. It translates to CASSETPSGRLDTQYF.

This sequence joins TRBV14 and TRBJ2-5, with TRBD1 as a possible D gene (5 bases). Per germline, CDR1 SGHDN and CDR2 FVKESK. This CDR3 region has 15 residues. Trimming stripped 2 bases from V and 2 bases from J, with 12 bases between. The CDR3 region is CASSQRRQLQETQYF. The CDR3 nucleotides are TGTGCCAGCAGCCAAAGGCGACAGTTACAAGAGACCCAGTACTTC.

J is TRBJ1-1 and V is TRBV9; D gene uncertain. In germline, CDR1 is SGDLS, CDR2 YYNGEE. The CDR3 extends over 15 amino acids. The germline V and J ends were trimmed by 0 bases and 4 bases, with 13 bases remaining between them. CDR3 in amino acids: CASSVDGREATEAFF. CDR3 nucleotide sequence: TGTGCCAGCAGCGTAGATGGCCGAGAAGCCACTGAAGCTTTCTTT.

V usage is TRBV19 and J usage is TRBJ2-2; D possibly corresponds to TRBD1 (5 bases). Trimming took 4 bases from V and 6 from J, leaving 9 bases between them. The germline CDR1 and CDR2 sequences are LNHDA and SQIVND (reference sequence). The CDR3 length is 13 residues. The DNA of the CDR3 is TGTGCCAGTAGTACGGACATTGCCGGGGAGCTGTTTTTT. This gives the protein CASSTDIAGELFF.

The CDR3 DNA reads as TGTGCCAGCAGCCCCGAATTAGGGCTTGGGGAAAAACTGTTTTTT. Amino acid sequence: CASSPELGLGEKLFF. The chain combines TRBV5-5 with TRBJ1-4; D unclear. CDR1 is SGHKS and CDR2 is YYEKEE in the germline V gene (reference sequence). The CDR3 has 15 amino acids. V gave up 4 bases and J gave up 8 bases, with 18 bases separating them.

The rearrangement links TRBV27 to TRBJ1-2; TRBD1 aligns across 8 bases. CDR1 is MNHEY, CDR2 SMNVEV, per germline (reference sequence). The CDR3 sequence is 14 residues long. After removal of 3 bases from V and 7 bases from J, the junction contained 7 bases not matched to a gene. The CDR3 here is CASSFRQGLSGYTF. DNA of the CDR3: TGTGCCAGCAGTTTTCGACAGGGGTTATCTGGCTACACCTTC.

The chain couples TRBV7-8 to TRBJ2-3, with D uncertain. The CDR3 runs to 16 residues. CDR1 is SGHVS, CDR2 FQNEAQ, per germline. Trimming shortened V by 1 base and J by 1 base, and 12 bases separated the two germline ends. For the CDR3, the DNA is TGTGCCAGCAGCTTAGGGGCACCCGCCGGCACAGATACGCAGTATTTT. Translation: CASSLGAPAGTDTQYF. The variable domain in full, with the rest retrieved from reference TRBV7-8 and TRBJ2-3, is GAGVSQSPRYKVAKRGQDVALRCDPISGHVSLFWYQQALGQGPEFLTYFQNEAQLDKSGLPSDRFFAERPEGSVSTLKIQRTQQEDSAVYLCASSLGAPAGTDTQYFGPGTRLTVL.

The CDR3 region is CASSEQGHLWDEQYF. CDR3 sequence (DNA): TGTGCCAGCAGTGAACAGGGACACCTGTGGGACGAGCAGTACTTC. This chain links TRBV6-1 with TRBJ2-7; weak D call: TRBD1 (6 bases). Germline CDR1 and CDR2: MNHNS and SASEGT. V was clipped by 2 bases and J by 5 bases, with 16 bases between them. The CDR3 has 15 residues.